These 4 T cell receptor beta chains originate from one sample sequenced in a study of spatial heterogeneity in lung cancer. Each CDR3 protein is one row after TCRdb ran MiXCR on the 5' RACE reads. The table shows about 120,000 distinct CDR3 sequences, with 12% occurring only once. This sample's time point: blood at routine non-recurrence follow-up after resection. Material for sequencing was whole RNA from tumor, nontumor lung or frozen PBMC, left unsorted. Sequencing was performed on PBMCs, taken at follow-up. These receptors all stem from a male donor with early-stage non-small cell lung cancer.

Concerning this clonotype: A much larger clone sits a single nucleotide away, making a read error possible. V is TRBV18 and J is TRBJ1-2, with D perhaps matching TRBD1 (5 bases). This CDR3 is built from 14 residues. From germline, CDR1 is KGHSH and CDR2 LQKENI. The CDR3: CANSPREFNYGYTF. In nucleotides, the CDR3 is TGTGCCAACTCACCCAGGGAGTTCAACTATGGCTACACCTTC.

This clonotype was detected only a few times. J is TRBJ2-6 and V is TRBV5-4, with D possibly being TRBD1 or TRBD2 (5 bases each). CDR1 and CDR2 from the germline V gene are SGHNT and YYREEE (reference sequence). Trimming took off 4 bases at V and 4 bases at J, with 12 bases between the two ends. The CDR3 has 15 amino acids. The CDR3: CASSPFGTGANVLTF. The CDR3 nucleotides are TGTGCCAGCAGCCCCTTCGGGACCGGGGCCAACGTCCTGACTTTC.

The rearrangement joins TRBV28 to TRBJ1-6, with TRBD1 as a possible D gene (5 bases). Germline V gives CDR1 MDHEN, CDR2 SYDVKM. The length of the CDR3 is 16 residues. The germline V and J ends were trimmed by 2 bases and 9 bases, with 17 bases remaining between them. For the CDR3, the DNA is TGTGCCAGCAGTTTAATCGACCGGGGCTCACCTTCACCCCTCCACTTT. Its protein is CASSLIDRGSPSPLHF.

The CDR3 bases are TGTGCCAGCAGTGGCGACAGGGCGCCGGCTGAAGCTTTCTTT. This sequence encodes CASSGDRAPAEAFF. The rearrangement uses TRBV12-3 or TRBV12-4 and TRBJ1-1; 7 bases align to TRBD1. The ends lost 5 bases at V and 6 bases at J; junction bases unmatched: 9. The CDR3 runs to 14 residues.